This passage covers 32 T cell receptor beta chains from one sample sequenced in a study of blood T cell repertoires in COVID-19. The data were produced by immunoSEQ multiplex PCR, yet TCRdb's version contains in-frame clones alone and is incomplete. The sample lists about 14,000 clones, around 84% occurring once. The sequenced sample was peripheral blood. Source of these receptors: a man aged 45 to 65 with active COVID-19.

The genes are TRBV4-2 and TRBJ1-1, with D possibly TRBD1 on 6 matching bases. Germline CDR1 is LGHNA and CDR2 is YNFKEQ. Trimming took off 5 bases at V and 0 bases at J, with 10 bases between the two ends. The CDR3 loop spans 14 amino acids. CDR3 in amino acids: CASSGDIMNTEAFF. CDR3 nucleotide sequence: TGTGCCAGCAGCGGGGACATAATGAACACTGAAGCTTTCTTT.

This chain links TRBV29-1 with TRBJ2-1; D may be TRBD2 (6 bases). Germline assignment: CDR1 SQVTM and CDR2 ANQGSEA. V was cut by 3 bases and J by 0 bases, with 12 bases left in between. The length of the CDR3 is 15 residues. CDR3 DNA: TGCAGCGTTGAGGATAGCGGAAGCTCCTACAATGAGCAGTTCTTC. It is translated as CSVEDSGSSYNEQFF.

This sequence joins TRBV10-3 and TRBJ2-2, with TRBD1 matching over 8 bases. V was clipped by 3 bases and J by 6 bases; unmatched bases: 3. This CDR3 contains 14 residues. The germline gives CDR1 ENHRY, CDR2 SYGVKD. The CDR3 DNA reads as TGTGCCATCAGTGATTCGGACAGGGCCGGGGAGCTGTTTTTT. It specifies CAISDSDRAGELFF.

The chain recombines TRBV4-1 with TRBJ2-1; 9 bases agree with TRBD2. CDR1 is MGHRA and CDR2 is YSYEKL in the germline V gene. Trimming removed 10 bases from V and 6 bases from J; junction bases left unmatched: 10. The CDR3 spans 14 residues. The CDR3 region has the DNA TGCGCCAACCAAGGGACTAGCCGACTCAATGAGCAGTTCTTC. This gives the protein CANQGTSRLNEQFF.

This clone was found once. The CDR3 region is CASSPLGRLVSETQYF. As DNA, the CDR3 is TGTGCCAGCAGTCCTCTGGGGCGGCTTGTGTCGGAGACCCAGTACTTC. J is TRBJ2-5 and V is TRBV2; D is possibly TRBD1 (5 bases). Germline CDR1 and CDR2: SNHLY and FYNNEI. The CDR3 sequence is 16 residues long. Trimming left V 5 bases short and J 5 bases short, with 21 bases between.

This rearrangement joins TRBV6-4 to TRBJ2-1, with TRBD2 matching over 8 bases. CDR1 and CDR2 from the germline V gene are MRHNA and SNTAGT. The CDR3 extends over 16 amino acids. V lost 3 bases, J lost 3 bases, and 7 bases stayed unmatched. The CDR3 region is CASSESGSNGYNEQFF. In nucleotides, the CDR3 is TGTGCCAGCAGTGAAAGCGGGAGCAATGGCTACAATGAGCAGTTCTTC.

The genes are TRBV5-1 and TRBJ2-1; D might be TRBD2 (5 bases). Germline V gene lookup returns CDR1 SGHRS and CDR2 YFSETQ. V was pared by 2 bases and J by 0 bases, with 12 bases between. This CDR3 spans 16 amino acids. The DNA for the CDR3 is TGCGCCAGCAGCTTTATTAGCGCCTACTCCTACAATGAGCAGTTCTTC. This codes for CASSFISAYSYNEQFF.

The chain joins TRBV2 to TRBJ2-1; D might be TRBD2 (6 bases). The CDR3 spans 14 residues. CDR1 and CDR2 (germline): SNHLY, FYNNEI. Between the trimmed V and J ends, which lost 1 base and 7 bases, there was a span of 11 bases. In DNA, the CDR3 is TGTGCCAGCAGTGAAGAAGGAGGGGTGAATGAGCAGTTCTTC. Its protein is CASSEEGGVNEQFF.

The V gene is TRBV6-5, the J gene TRBJ1-4; TRBD1 matches at 11 bases. V lost 6 bases, J lost 7 bases, and 4 bases stayed unmatched. This CDR3 comprises 14 residues. Germline CDR1 MNHEY, CDR2 SVGAGI. DNA for the CDR3: TGTGCCAGCAGGCCGGGACAGGGGGGTGAAAAACTGTTTTTT. Translated, it gives CASRPGQGGEKLFF.

The chain has TRBV27 and TRBJ1-1, with 9 bases fitting TRBD1. The CDR3 is 14 residues long. Germline V gene sequence: CDR1 MNHEY, CDR2 SMNVEV (reference sequence). V shed 5 bases and J 5 bases; nucleotides not matched to a gene: 6. This CDR3 reads CASSTQGAWTEAFF. The CDR3, as DNA: TGTGCCAGCAGTACACAGGGGGCTTGGACTGAAGCTTTCTTT.

The V call is TRBV27, the J call TRBJ2-1; a weak D match, TRBD1 (6 bases). The germline V gene has CDR1 MNHEY and CDR2 SMNVEV (reference sequence). V was clipped by 3 bases and J by 2 bases, with 11 bases between them. The CDR3 is 15 amino acids. CDR3 amino acids: CASSLSRGPYNEQFF. The CDR3 DNA sequence: TGTGCCAGCAGTTTGAGCAGGGGTCCCTACAATGAGCAGTTCTTC.

For the CDR3, the DNA is TGTGCCAGCAGCTTAAATCGCCAGTCCACCGGGGAGCTGTTTTTT. Translating gives CASSLNRQSTGELFF. The rearrangement uses TRBV7-9 and TRBJ2-2; D gene uncertain. Germline lookup yields CDR1 SEHNR and CDR2 FQNEAQ (reference sequence). This CDR3 region has 15 residues. V dropped 2 bases and J dropped 4 bases, with 11 bases sitting between them.

This clone was seen a single time. V usage is TRBV19 and J usage is TRBJ2-2; TRBD2 agrees at 7 bases. CDR3 length equals 14 residues. Looked up from germline, CDR1 is LNHDA and CDR2 is SQIVND (reference sequence). With V trimmed by 4 bases and J by 6 bases, 5 bases remained unmatched. The CDR3 coding sequence is TGTGCCAGTAGTACAGGACTAGGGGCCGGGGAGCTGTTTTTT. Its translation is CASSTGLGAGELFF.

The J gene is TRBJ2-7, the V gene TRBV7-9; D is ambiguous. Germline CDR1 reads SEHNR; CDR2 reads FQNEAQ (reference sequence). V lost 1 base, J lost 3 bases, and 7 bases lay in between. This CDR3 is 13 amino acids long. CDR3 protein: CASSLGANYEQYF. The CDR3 nucleotides read TGTGCCAGCAGCTTAGGGGCTAACTACGAGCAGTACTTC.

This chain links TRBV7-3 with TRBJ2-1; D perhaps matches TRBD2 (5 bases). There are 16 residues in the CDR3. The germline V gene has CDR1 SGHTA and CDR2 FQGTGA. Trimming stripped 5 bases from V and 7 bases from J, with 21 bases between. In DNA form, the CDR3 reads TGTGCCAGCAGCACCCCCCTCTCCGGTCCGGGGAATGAGCAGTTCTTC. This translates into CASSTPLSGPGNEQFF. The entire variable domain, with the rest obtained from reference TRBV7-3 and TRBJ2-1, is as follows: GAGVSQTPSNKVTEKGKYVELRCDPISGHTALYWYRQSLGQGPEFLIYFQGTGAADDSGLPNDRFFAVRPEGSVSTLKIQRTERGDSAVYLCASSTPLSGPGNEQFFGPGTRLTVL.

V and J are TRBV7-8 and TRBJ2-3; 13 nucleotides align to TRBD2. This CDR3 has 16 amino acids. Germline CDR1 SGHVS, CDR2 FQNEAQ. The V gene end was trimmed by 3 bases and the J gene end by 3 bases; junction bases not matched to a gene: 3. CDR3 protein: CASSFGLAGVTDTQYF. CDR3 nucleotides: TGTGCCAGCAGCTTTGGACTAGCGGGAGTTACAGATACGCAGTATTTT.

The V and J genes are TRBV28 and TRBJ2-2; 11 bases match TRBD2. The trim removed 5 bases at V and 1 base at J, leaving 6 bases unmatched. The CDR3 extends over 17 amino acids. Germline values: CDR1 MDHEN, CDR2 SYDVKM. The CDR3 DNA reads TGTGCCAGCAGTCCTTTAGCGGGAGGGCGGAACACCGGGGAGCTGTTTTTT. This codes for CASSPLAGGRNTGELFF.

The V call is TRBV7-9, the J call TRBJ2-7; D not certain. V lost 6 bases to trimming and J lost 3 bases, with 12 bases between them. CDR3 length: 13 amino acids. Per germline, CDR1 SEHNR and CDR2 FQNEAQ (reference sequence). In nucleotides, the CDR3 is TGTGCCAGCAGGGCCACACACGACTACGAGCAGTACTTC. It encodes CASRATHDYEQYF.

This chain connects TRBV3-1 (or the pseudogene TRBV3-2) to TRBJ2-3, with D unclear. Trimming removed 1 base at V and 2 bases at J, with 13 bases between. The CDR3 extends over 16 amino acids. In germline, CDR1 is LGHDT, CDR2 YNNKEL (reference sequence). Here the CDR3 reads CASSQGPAINTDTQYF. CDR3 nucleotides: TGTGCCAGCAGCCAAGGCCCAGCGATAAACACAGATACGCAGTATTTT.

The CDR3 loop reads CASSATGLTEAFF. The CDR3 region has the DNA TGTGCCAGCAGTGCCACAGGGCTTACTGAAGCTTTCTTT. This chain uses TRBV12-3 or TRBV12-4 with TRBJ1-1; TRBD1 might be the D (6 bases). The CDR3 loop spans 13 amino acids. Trimming took off 5 bases at V and 5 bases at J, with 12 bases between the two ends.

This clone ranks as medium-sized. This rearrangement joins TRBV3-1 (or the pseudogene TRBV3-2) to TRBJ2-1; TRBD2 agrees at 12 bases. The CDR3 extends over 18 amino acids. Germline V gene sequence: CDR1 LGHDT, CDR2 YNNKEL (reference sequence). Unmatched junction bases numbered 7, after V lost 1 base and J lost 3 bases. CDR3 DNA: TGTGCCAGCAGCCAAGCCCCTAGCGGGAGGGCCTTCTACAATGAGCAGTTCTTC. Translated, it gives CASSQAPSGRAFYNEQFF.

The V and J genes are TRBV7-2 and TRBJ2-3; 8 bases map to TRBD2. J gave up 2 bases and V 5 bases, and 3 bases lay outside the gene matches. This CDR3 has 14 amino acids. CDR1 is SGHTA, CDR2 FQGNSA, per germline. In nucleotides, the CDR3 is TGTGCCAGCAGCACTAGCGGTCCCACAGATACGCAGTATTTT. This sequence encodes CASSTSGPTDTQYF.

The chain employs TRBV27 and TRBJ2-5, with 7 positions matching TRBD2. V shed 3 bases, J shed 3 bases, and the junction held 13 bases outside the gene matches. Germline V CDR1 and CDR2: MNHEY, SMNVEV (reference sequence). The CDR3 spans 17 residues. The CDR3 DNA reads as TGTGCCAGCAGTTTCCGGCAGACCGGACTAGGTGAAGAGACCCAGTACTTC. This encodes CASSFRQTGLGEETQYF.

This clone was observed a single time. The rearrangement uses TRBV2 and TRBJ2-3, with D uncertain. Germline V CDR1 and CDR2: SNHLY, FYNNEI. V was trimmed by 6 bases and J by 2 bases, leaving 12 bases between them. The CDR3 consists of 14 residues. CDR3: CASRVGEATDTQYF. CDR3 sequence (DNA): TGTGCCAGCAGGGTTGGAGAAGCCACAGATACGCAGTATTTT.

The chain combines TRBV10-3 with TRBJ2-7; TRBD2 aligns across 14 bases. This CDR3 has 18 residues. Germline CDR1 and CDR2: ENHRY and SYGVKD. The junction had 11 bases not matched to a gene; V was cut back by 3 bases and J by 4 bases. The CDR3 spells CAISDPGLAGVSAYEQYF. The CDR3 region has the DNA TGTGCCATCAGTGATCCGGGACTAGCGGGAGTATCTGCTTACGAGCAGTACTTC.

V is TRBV13 and J is TRBJ1-1; D might be TRBD1 (5 bases). Trimming removed 8 bases from V and 3 bases from J, with 19 bases in between. The germline gives CDR1 PRHDT, CDR2 FYEKMQ (reference sequence). CDR3 size: 15 residues. CDR3 protein: CASQTRGGGDTEAFF. The DNA for the CDR3 is TGTGCCAGCCAAACTCGGGGGGGAGGCGACACTGAAGCTTTCTTT.

The J gene is TRBJ2-3, the V gene TRBV4-1; D not certain. Germline V CDR1 and CDR2: MGHRA, YSYEKL. The CDR3 totals 18 residues. Trimming pared 2 bases from V and 2 bases from J, leaving 20 bases between. The CDR3 region has the DNA TGCGCCAGCAGCCAATCAGGTGTCAGCCCCTTATACACAGATACGCAGTATTTT. Amino acid sequence: CASSQSGVSPLYTDTQYF.

The CDR3 coding sequence is TGTGCCAGCAGCAACAGGGACAGTAGCACAGATACGCAGTATTTT. Translated: CASSNRDSSTDTQYF. This chain links TRBV3-1 (or the pseudogene TRBV3-2) with TRBJ2-3, with TRBD1 identical over 7 bases. The length of the CDR3 is 15 residues. Germline V gene data show CDR1 as LGHDT and CDR2 as YNNKEL (reference sequence). V was clipped by 5 bases and J by 0 bases; unmatched bases: 5.

This chain uses TRBV15 with TRBJ1-5, with 9 bases that match TRBD1. CDR3 length: 16 residues. After removal of 2 bases from V and 2 bases from J, the junction contained 4 bases not matched to a gene. Germline loops: CDR1 LNHNV, CDR2 YYDKDF (reference sequence). The CDR3 region has the DNA TGTGCCACCAGCAGACAGGGACAGGGCGGCAATCAGCCCCAGCATTTT. Its translation: CATSRQGQGGNQPQHF.

The chain combines TRBV6-1 with TRBJ2-1; the match to TRBD2 covers 7 bases. Losses at the gene ends were 4 bases for V and 9 bases for J; bases not matched to a gene: 21. This CDR3 is built from 18 residues. CDR1 is MNHNS, CDR2 SASEGT, per germline. The DNA for the CDR3 is TGTGCCAGCAGTGCCGGGGGATGGGAGGGCTACCGACATGGTGAGCAGTTCTTC. This translates into CASSAGGWEGYRHGEQFF.

The gene calls are TRBV7-2 and TRBJ2-5; D gene uncertain. There are 14 residues in the CDR3. The germline gives CDR1 SGHTA, CDR2 FQGNSA. V was clipped by 5 bases and J by 0 bases, with 10 bases between them. The CDR3 region is CASSLTLYQETQYF. Here the CDR3 DNA reads TGTGCCAGCAGCCTGACTCTATACCAAGAGACCCAGTACTTC.

Relative to its sample, this clone is medium-sized. The gene calls are TRBV28 and TRBJ2-3, with TRBD2 matching 12 bases. The V gene's germline CDR1 is MDHEN and CDR2 SYDVKM. Germline trimming cut 3 bases from V and 4 bases from J; bases unmatched to any gene: 14. The CDR3 is 19 amino acids. CDR3 region: CASSLLSSLLAGGADTQYF. As DNA, the CDR3 is TGTGCCAGCAGTTTGCTCTCTAGCCTTCTAGCGGGGGGGGCAGATACGCAGTATTTT.